The 5 T cell receptor beta chains below were found in one sample sequenced in a study of lymphopenia after photon versus proton radiotherapy. Data came from immunoSEQ multiplex PCR; TCRdb stores just in-frame clones and leaves some out. The table shows about 45,000 clones, with 65% to 90% occurring only once. Sequencing was performed on peripheral blood, taken from a patient treated with photon-based radiotherapy. The receptors come from a man aged 35 to 55 with gastric cancer.

This clone was seen a few times. The chain recombines TRBV5-1 with TRBJ1-3, with D uncertain. CDR3 length equals 17 residues. V lost 0 bases and J 0 bases, leaving 13 bases between the germline ends. Germline-derived CDR1 and CDR2 are SGHRS and YFSETQ. CDR3 coding DNA: TGCGCCAGCAGCTTGGGCGGCGGCGGACTCTCTGGAAACACCATATATTTT. Encoded protein: CASSLGGGGLSGNTIYF.

The J gene is TRBJ2-3, the V gene TRBV7-3; 9 positions match TRBD2. CDR1 and CDR2 from the germline V gene are SGHTA and FQGTGA. The CDR3 is 15 residues long. V was pared by 5 bases and J by 1 base, with 4 bases of the junction left unmatched. CDR3 protein: CASSGGGAGTDTQYF. The CDR3 DNA sequence: TGTGCCAGCAGCGGCGGGGGGGCTGGCACAGATACGCAGTATTTT. Complete variable domain (other parts from reference TRBV7-3 and TRBJ2-3): GAGVSQTPSNKVTEKGKYVELRCDPISGHTALYWYRQSLGQGPEFLIYFQGTGAADDSGLPNDRFFAVRPEGSVSTLKIQRTERGDSAVYLCASSGGGAGTDTQYFGPGTRLTVL.

V gene TRBV7-2 combines with J gene TRBJ1-5; TRBD1 might be the D (5 bases). Germline V gene data show CDR1 as SGHTA and CDR2 as FQGNSA. V was clipped by 2 bases and J by 0 bases, with 17 bases between them. The CDR3 covers 18 residues. CDR3 region: CASSLLAPGAFSNQPQHF. DNA of the CDR3: TGTGCCAGCAGCTTACTCGCTCCCGGGGCCTTTAGCAATCAGCCCCAGCATTTT.

This clone was recorded only once. V and J are TRBV2 and TRBJ2-3, with 7 bases that match TRBD2. Losses at the gene ends were 3 bases for V and 9 bases for J; bases not matched to a gene: 6. Looked up from germline, CDR1 is SNHLY and CDR2 is FYNNEI. This CDR3 spans 13 amino acids. The CDR3 loop is CASSETGLQTQYF. In DNA, the CDR3 is TGTGCCAGCAGTGAGACGGGACTACAAACGCAGTATTTT.

This chain uses TRBV7-3 with TRBJ2-3; 8 bases align to TRBD2. J was trimmed by 4 bases and V by 3 bases; bases with no gene match: 0. Germline V gives CDR1 SGHTA, CDR2 FQGTGA. The CDR3 runs to 13 residues. The CDR3 sequence is CASSFGGADTQYF. For the CDR3, the DNA is TGTGCCAGCAGCTTCGGGGGGGCAGATACGCAGTATTTT.